Listed below are T cell receptor beta chains from one sample, sequenced in a study of T cell repertoires in cytomegalovirus infection. TCRdb itself ran the reads through MiXCR, one entry per CDR3 protein. The sample shows some 440,000 distinct CDR3 sequences, approximately 32% of them seen only once. Source material: PBMCs. The receptor set was obtained from a human donor in good health (CMV status not recorded). Some clones in this sample may be carry-over from other donors' samples. CDR3s include the opening cysteine and the closing phenylalanine or tryptophan. A D gene is named only where the DNA matches it firmly. Clone size is shown for a subset of rows, as once, few, many or a class of expanded clone.

v_call,d_call,j_call,clone_size,cdr3_aa,cdr3_nt
TRBV7-8,.,TRBJ2-2,many,CASSLAVMWQNTGELFF,TGTGCCAGCAGCTTAGCCGTCATGTGGCAGAACACCGGGGAGCTGTTTTTT
TRBV4-1,.,TRBJ1-5,few,CASSSLPPGAGQYQPQHF,TGCGCCAGCAGCTCCCTTCCCCCCGGAGCAGGGCAATATCAGCCCCAGCATTTT
TRBV6-2/TRBV6-3,TRBD2,TRBJ2-7,.,CASSRQRGPQDEQYF,TGTGCCAGCAGCCGCCAGCGGGGGCCCCAAGACGAGCAGTACTTC
TRBV7-2,TRBD2,TRBJ2-2,many,CASSLNGGAVGELFF,TGTGCCAGCAGCTTAAACGGGGGGGCTGTCGGGGAGCTGTTTTTT
TRBV7-8,TRBD1,TRBJ1-4,many,CASSLDRGTNEKLFF,TGTGCCAGCAGCTTAGACAGGGGAACTAATGAAAAACTGTTTTTT
TRBV11-1,TRBD2,TRBJ2-6,few,CASSRRGGGSGANVLTF,TGTGCCAGCAGTCGCCGGGGGGGGGGCTCTGGGGCCAACGTCCTGACTTTC
TRBV24-1,TRBD1,TRBJ2-2,.,CANSDPSTGGTGELFF,TGTGCCAACAGTGATCCATCTACAGGGGGTACCGGGGAGCTGTTTTTT
TRBV6-2/TRBV6-3,.,TRBJ1-5,.,CASSYEQGLGNQPQHF,TGTGCCAGCAGTTACGAGCAGGGGTTGGGCAATCAGCCCCAGCATTTT
TRBV19,.,TRBJ2-1,many,CASTSGAAPREQFF,TGTGCCAGTACCTCGGGGGCCGCGCCCCGCGAGCAGTTCTTC
TRBV12-5,.,TRBJ2-1,few,CASALDDYNEQFF,TGTGCTAGTGCCCTCGACGATTACAATGAGCAGTTCTTC
TRBV7-2,.,TRBJ2-7,few,CASSMFRAYEQYF,TGTGCCAGCAGCATGTTTAGAGCCTACGAGCAGTACTTC
TRBV12-3/TRBV12-4,.,TRBJ2-7,.,CASSPAGTAISYEQYF,TGTGCCAGCAGCCCGGCGGGGACAGCAATCTCCTACGAGCAGTACTTC
TRBV7-2,.,TRBJ1-2,many,CASSLFERIYGYTF,TGTGCCAGCAGCTTATTTGAACGGATCTATGGCTACACCTTC
TRBV5-6,.,TRBJ2-5,.,CASSLGLGVIQETQYF,TGTGCCAGCAGCTTGGGGCTCGGGGTGATTCAAGAGACCCAGTACTTC
TRBV6-1,TRBD1,TRBJ1-5,.,CASLQGNNQPQHF,TGTGCCAGCCTACAGGGGAACAATCAGCCCCAGCATTTT
TRBV27,.,TRBJ2-4,.,CASSRIDRAKNIQYF,TGTGCCAGCAGCCGAATAGACCGGGCAAAAAACATTCAGTACTTC
TRBV7-2,TRBD1,TRBJ2-1,few,CASSFDRVNNEQFF,TGTGCCAGCAGCTTCGACAGGGTCAACAATGAGCAGTTCTTC
TRBV12-3/TRBV12-4,.,TRBJ1-1,many,CASSKGLNTEAFF,TGTGCCAGCAGTAAGGGATTGAACACTGAAGCTTTCTTT
TRBV7-2,.,TRBJ2-1,.,CASSVGLGHKEQFF,TGTGCCAGCAGTGTAGGATTGGGCCACAAGGAGCAGTTCTTC
TRBV7-9,TRBD2,TRBJ2-3,many,CASSPWTSGTMTSTDTQYF,TGTGCCAGCAGCCCCTGGACTAGCGGGACGATGACTAGCACAGATACGCAGTATTTT
TRBV4-3,.,TRBJ1-2,.,CASSQDVGYGYTF,TGCGCCAGCAGCCAAGACGTGGGTTATGGCTACACCTTC
TRBV20-1,.,TRBJ2-3,once,CSATVVADTQYF,TGCAGTGCTACTGTGGTTGCAGATACGCAGTATTTT
TRBV6-6,TRBD1,TRBJ2-4,.,CASSKSLGQEETKNIQYF,TGTGCCAGCAGCAAATCCCTGGGACAGGAAGAGACCAAAAACATTCAGTACTTC
TRBV7-8,.,TRBJ2-5,.,CASSLFEQLLETKYF,TGTGCCAGCAGCTTATTCGAACAATTACTAGAGACCAAGTACTTC
TRBV7-2,TRBD1,TRBJ1-3,many,CASSPTGSGNTIYF,TGTGCCAGCAGCCCGACAGGGTCTGGAAACACCATATATTTT
TRBV7-9,.,TRBJ2-7,few,CASSLNYHEQYF,TGTGCCAGCAGCTTAAACTACCACGAGCAGTACTTC
TRBV2,.,TRBJ1-6,.,CASSDSTVSTSPLHF,TGTGCCAGCAGTGATAGCACAGTCAGTACTTCACCCCTCCACTTT
TRBV5-6,.,TRBJ1-1,.,CASSLGGTEALF,TGTGCCAGCAGCTTAGGAGGAACTGAAGCTTTATTT
TRBV7-2,TRBD2,TRBJ2-5,few,CASSRRTSGLQETQYF,TGTGCCAGCAGCCGCCGGACTAGCGGGTTACAAGAGACCCAGTACTTC
TRBV24-1,.,TRBJ1-1,.,CATSDLDNTEAFF,TGTGCCACCAGTGATTTAGATAACACTGAAGCTTTCTTT
TRBV7-8,.,TRBJ2-7,many,CASSFASGRISYEQYF,TGTGCCAGCAGCTTCGCATCGGGACGGATCTCCTACGAGCAGTACTTC
TRBV11-2,.,TRBJ2-1,many,CASSPGRLPYNEQFF,TGTGCCAGCAGCCCCGGCCGTCTACCCTACAATGAGCAGTTCTTC
TRBV7-9,.,TRBJ2-7,many,CASSFQSGEQYF,TGTGCCAGCAGCTTCCAAAGTGGCGAGCAGTACTTC
TRBV6-5,.,TRBJ2-5,.,CASSLTYSPVETQYF,TGTGCCAGCAGTCTCACCTACAGTCCTGTTGAGACCCAGTACTTC
TRBV28,.,TRBJ1-5,many,CASSFRETYQPQHF,TGTGCCAGCAGTTTTCGTGAAACCTATCAGCCCCAGCATTTT
TRBV7-2,.,TRBJ1-1,many,CASSLLQGRAMNTEAFF,TGTGCCAGCAGCTTATTACAGGGCAGGGCCATGAACACTGAAGCTTTCTTT
TRBV20-1,.,TRBJ1-6,few,CSASSRIMANNSPLHF,TGCAGTGCTAGCTCGCGGATAATGGCTAATAATTCACCCCTCCACTTT
TRBV5-4,.,TRBJ2-5,.,CASSLGGAEEIQYF,TGTGCCAGCAGCTTGGGCGGGGCCGAAGAGATCCAGTACTTC
TRBV20-1,TRBD1,TRBJ2-7,.,CSAGDSYEQYF,TGCAGTGCCGGGGACAGCTACGAGCAGTACTTC
TRBV7-8,TRBD2,TRBJ2-2,few,CASSSPVAGPLTGELFF,TGTGCCAGCAGCTCACCTGTAGCGGGGCCCCTCACCGGGGAGCTGTTTTTT
TRBV28,.,TRBJ1-5,many,CASSGRQGMSNQPQHF,TGTGCCAGCAGCGGCAGGCAAGGTATGAGCAATCAGCCCCAGCATTTT
TRBV7-2,.,TRBJ1-2,many,CASSLGYRQNYGYTF,TGTGCCAGCAGCTTAGGGTACAGACAGAACTATGGCTACACCTTC
TRBV10-3,.,TRBJ2-7,.,CAISENTYEQYF,TGTGCCATCAGTGAAAATACTTACGAGCAGTACTTC
TRBV7-9,TRBD2,TRBJ2-3,few,CASSFWTSWDTQYF,TGTGCCAGCAGCTTCTGGACTAGTTGGGATACGCAGTATTTT